The clone carrying this TCR beta chain came up a few times. Original handling: Counts of nucleated cells, estimated from reference gene primer amplification, were obtained. Sequenced by immunoSEQ multiplex PCR; TCRdb stores in-frame clones only, minus some. The V and J calls and the clone size are those of that table, but D and trimming were determined from the DNA. The repertoire holds just under 45,000 clones, with approximately 87% as singletons. This specimen belongs to a study of blood T cell repertoires in COVID-19. Looking at the study overall: PBMCs, B-cell-depleted T cells, or T cells provided the cDNA or gDNA that made up the material.

The V segment lost 5 bases and the J segment 4 bases; nucleotides outside the gene matches: 5. CDR3 length: 15 residues. Germline values: CDR1 SGHAT, CDR2 FQNNGV. Patients of the Seattle cohort, enrolled during active infection, were followed longitudinally. The sequence derives from a man aged 35-49 years with COVID-19, enrolled during active disease. The specimen was peripheral blood. The chain carries TRBV11-2 and TRBJ2-2; 9 nucleotides agree with TRBD1. CDR3 sequence (DNA): TGTGCCAGCAGCCCCAGGGACAGGGCCACCGGGGAGCTGTTTTTT. Translating it yields CASSPRDRATGELFF.